This T cell receptor beta chain was sequenced during a study of early T cells in non-severe SARS-CoV-2 infection. Study as a whole: The sequenced material was bulk RNA from unsorted whole blood, and its chains were unpaired.

The library protocol tagged individual cDNA molecules with unique molecular identifiers. TCRdb re-called the 5' RACE reads through MiXCR, storing one row per CDR3 protein. The sample comprises 20,000 to 25,000 distinct CDR3 sequences, about 4.4% of which are singletons, and roughly 6.7% rests with the top ten. This clonotype was observed at least ten times. Its antigen is unidentified. Study-wide results and limits: Private and CD4 specificities were missed by VDJdb matching, which favored anti-spike CD8 responses.

After removal of 0 bases from V and 5 bases from J, the junction contained 1 base not matched to a gene. This CDR3 region has 14 residues. Looked up from germline, CDR1 is SGHRS and CDR2 is YFSETQ. The TCR originated in an adult who was a healthcare worker with PCR-confirmed SARS-CoV-2 infection or an uninfected control (not recorded which). Sequencing was done on a sample of whole blood. The V and J genes are TRBV5-1 and TRBJ2-4; 8 bases fit TRBD2. The chain's CDR3 is CASSLGLAQNIQYF. In DNA form, the CDR3 reads TGCGCCAGCAGCTTGGGACTAGCGCAAAACATTCAGTACTTC.